Below, 10 T cell receptor beta chains from the same sample are listed, as sequenced in a study of T cell responses to AZD1222 COVID-19 vaccine. Clones were read by immunoSEQ multiplex PCR, and TCRdb kept only the in-frame ones, dropping some. The data hold about 120,000 clones, with around 88% observed a single time. Specimen: peripheral blood, collected on day 0 of AZD1222 vaccination. Receptors were obtained from an adult in good health.

V and J are TRBV6-2 or TRBV6-3 and TRBJ2-1; D might be TRBD1 or TRBD2, each matching 6 bases. The CDR3 contains 14 residues. V was clipped by 6 bases and J by 8 bases, with 17 bases between them. The germline V gene has CDR1 MNHEY and CDR2 SVGEGT. CDR3 nucleotide sequence: TGTGCCAGCAGCCGGCGACTAGAGGGGGATGAGCAGTTCTTC. Amino acid sequence: CASSRRLEGDEQFF.

The rearrangement uses TRBV21-1 and TRBJ1-3; the DNA was not compared with TRBD1, the D call given in the table. TRBV21-1 is listed as a pseudogene. The length of the CDR3 is 18 residues. CDR3 bases: TGTGCCAGCAGCAAAGAGGGACAGGGATTTCGTTCTGGAAACACCATATATTTT. This gives the protein CASSKEGQGFRSGNTIYF.

The chain joins TRBV5-1 to TRBJ2-1; 8 bases match TRBD1. V dropped 0 bases and J dropped 10; count of bases not matched to a gene: 6. CDR3 length equals 14 residues. The germline gives CDR1 SGHRS, CDR2 YFSETQ. CDR3 in DNA: TGCGCCAGCAGCTTGGGGGACAGGTCAGGAGAGCAGTTCTTC. Amino acids: CASSLGDRSGEQFF. Based on the CDR3 plus reference TRBV5-1 and TRBJ2-1, the full variable domain is KAGVTQTPRYLIKTRGQQVTLSCSPISGHRSVSWYQQTPGQGLQFLFEYFSETQRNKGNFPGRFSGRQFSNSRSEMNVSTLELGDSALYLCASSLGDRSGEQFFGPGTRLTVL.

J is TRBJ1-5 and V is TRBV23-1; D is uncertain. TRBV23-1 is designated an ORF whose function remains uncertain. The V end was cut by 3 bases, the J end by 0 bases, with 9 bases between. The CDR3 extends over 15 amino acids. The CDR3 DNA is TGCGCCAGCAGTCACCTCAACTATAGCAATCAGCCCCAGCATTTT. Translating it yields CASSHLNYSNQPQHF.

CDR3 nucleotide sequence: TGTGCCAGCAGCTTAGGGGGCGGTGGTCAGCCCCAGCATTTT. Translation gives CASSLGGGGQPQHF. This sequence joins TRBV5-4 and TRBJ1-5; 7 positions match TRBD1. Trimming removed 2 bases from V and 6 bases from J; junction bases left unmatched: 5. The length of the CDR3 is 14 residues. Germline CDR1 SGHNT, CDR2 YYREEE (reference sequence).

The CDR3: CASSSRYGVSLLNEQFF. CDR3 nucleotide sequence: TGTGCCAGCAGCTCCAGGTACGGGGTTTCATTATTGAATGAGCAGTTCTTC. J is TRBJ2-1 and V is TRBV5-6, with D possibly TRBD2 on 5 matching bases. The length of the CDR3 is 17 residues. Trimming left V 3 bases short and J 7 bases short, with 23 bases between. Per germline, CDR1 SGHDT and CDR2 YYEEEE. Full variable domain (missing parts from reference TRBV5-6 and TRBJ2-1): DAGVTQSPTHLIKTRGQQVTLRCSPKSGHDTVSWYQQALGQGPQFIFQYYEEEERQRGNFPDRFSGHQFPNYSSELNVNALLLGDSALYLCASSSRYGVSLLNEQFFGPGTRLTVL.

CDR3: CASSQLAGAYNEQFF. The CDR3 DNA follows: TGTGCCAGCAGCCAGCTAGCGGGAGCCTACAATGAGCAGTTCTTC. This rearrangement joins TRBV14 to TRBJ2-1; the match to TRBD2 covers 10 bases. With V trimmed by 3 bases and J by 2 bases, 1 base remained unmatched. The CDR3 sequence is 15 residues long. Germline V CDR1 and CDR2: SGHDN, FVKESK.

A few counts support this clone. The J gene is TRBJ2-3, the V gene TRBV28; possible D gene TRBD2, 5 bases. V gave up 1 base and J gave up 0 bases, with 14 bases separating them. The germline V gene has CDR1 MDHEN and CDR2 SYDVKM. The CDR3 covers 17 residues. The CDR3 protein is CASSLLRRRFSTDTQYF. The CDR3 nucleotides read TGTGCCAGCAGTTTATTACGGCGGAGGTTTAGCACAGATACGCAGTATTTT.

This clone showed up just a few times. This chain joins TRBV18 and TRBJ2-5; no clear D. Germline-derived CDR1 and CDR2 are KGHSH and LQKENI. V lost 3 bases to trimming and J lost 0 bases, with 2 bases between them. The CDR3 is 12 amino acids. The CDR3 bases are TGTGCCAGCTCACCGTACCAAGAGACCCAGTACTTC. This sequence encodes CASSPYQETQYF. Full variable domain (remainder filled in from reference TRBV18 and TRBJ2-5): NAGVMQNPRHLVRRRGQEARLRCSPMKGHSHVYWYRQLPEEGLKFMVYLQKENIIDESGMPKERFSAEFPKEGPSILRIQQVVRGDSAAYFCASSPYQETQYFGPGTRLLVL.

The chain couples TRBV11-3 to TRBJ2-3, with 12 nucleotides matching TRBD2. This CDR3 has 17 residues. Per germline, CDR1 SGHNT and CDR2 YENEEA. The V segment lost 5 bases and the J segment 0 bases; nucleotides outside the gene matches: 6. The CDR3 region has the DNA TGTGCCAGCAGCACCGGGACTAGCGGGCGTAGCACAGATACGCAGTATTTT. Its translation is CASSTGTSGRSTDTQYF.